The TCR beta chain described here comes from a study of T-cell reconstitution after alpha-beta-depleted transplantation in children. This sample's TCRbeta library carried unique molecular identifier barcodes. MiXCR was run by TCRdb on the PCR reads, yielding one entry per CDR3 protein. The sample has hundreds of thousands of distinct CDR3 sequences, 16% seen once; the top ten hold 0.85% to 1.3%. The V and J ends lost 5 bases and 9 bases respectively, with 20 bases between them. Germline-derived CDR1 and CDR2 are SGHTA and FQGNSA. This CDR3 is 15 amino acids long. The sample in question was PBMCs from the stem cell graft donor, obtained from the stem cell graft. The receptor was isolated from a human donor who donated a stem cell graft to a child with acute myeloid leukemia. The chain employs TRBV7-2 and TRBJ2-1; tentatively, D is TRBD2 (6 bases). This chain's CDR3 is CASSPRGTLGGEQFF. CDR3 in DNA: TGTGCCAGCAGCCCGCGCGGGACTCTTGGCGGTGAGCAGTTCTTC.